The 22 T cell receptor beta chains reported below all come from one sample, sequenced in a study of Tregs in tolerant kidney transplant recipients. TCRdb keeps only in-frame clones here, not all; method: immunoSEQ multiplex PCR. This sample has fewer than 65,000 clones, with approximately 83% found just once. Source: Tregs from blood, taken before the transplant. Receptor source: a human donor who received a combined kidney and bone marrow transplant.

V usage is TRBV9 and J usage is TRBJ2-1; TRBD2 matches at 7 bases. The CDR3 consists of 15 residues. CDR1 SGDLS and CDR2 YYNGEE come from the germline V gene. V trimming: 4 bases; J trimming: 4 bases; junction bases outside the gene matches: 8. The CDR3 DNA reads as TGTGCCAGCAGCCTATTAAGCGGGGCTTACAATGAGCAGTTCTTC. Amino acids: CASSLLSGAYNEQFF.

The V call is TRBV18, the J call TRBJ2-1; possibly TRBD2 for D (5 bases). The CDR3 loop spans 16 amino acids. Trimming removed 5 bases from V and 12 bases from J, with 26 bases in between. Germline lookup yields CDR1 KGHSH and CDR2 LQKENI. The CDR3 sequence: CASSIELPHSGSRQFF. Here the CDR3 DNA reads TGTGCCAGCTCAATCGAGCTGCCTCACTCGGGATCTAGGCAGTTCTTC.

The chain has TRBV12-5 and TRBJ1-2, with TRBD1 as a possible D gene (5 bases). This CDR3 has 13 residues. V was cut by 1 base and J by 7 bases, with 10 bases left in between. CDR1 and CDR2 (germline): LGHNT, FRNRAP. The CDR3 region is CASGLGQSGGYTF. CDR3 sequence (DNA): TGTGCTAGTGGTTTGGGACAGTCCGGTGGCTACACCTTC.

The chain joins TRBV28 to TRBJ1-4, with D perhaps matching TRBD1 (5 bases). Trimming removed 2 bases from V and 7 bases from J, with 23 bases in between. Germline values: CDR1 MDHEN, CDR2 SYDVKM. This CDR3 spans 18 amino acids. The CDR3: CASSLPSRGAGKIEKLFF. The DNA for the CDR3 is TGTGCCAGCAGTTTACCATCCCGGGGTGCAGGGAAAATTGAAAAACTGTTTTTT.

V is TRBV4-1 and J is TRBJ2-5; D gene uncertain. CDR1 is MGHRA and CDR2 is YSYEKL in the germline V gene. This CDR3 comprises 13 residues. Deletions cut 1 base from V and 1 base from J, with 4 bases between. The CDR3 sequence is CASSQGVQETQYF. In DNA form, the CDR3 reads TGCGCCAGCAGCCAAGGAGTCCAAGAGACCCAGTACTTC.

The chain joins TRBV6-5 to TRBJ1-3, with 7 bases lining up with TRBD1. The CDR3 length is 14 residues. The V segment lost 4 bases and the J segment 4 bases; nucleotides outside the gene matches: 4. Germline V gene lookup returns CDR1 MNHEY and CDR2 SVGAGI. The CDR3 DNA reads as TGTGCCAGCAGTTTAAGGGGGCCGGGAAACACCATATATTTT. It specifies CASSLRGPGNTIYF.

V is TRBV30 and J is TRBJ1-1; perhaps TRBD1 as D (5 bases). CDR1 GTSNPN and CDR2 SVGIG come from the germline V gene (reference sequence). This CDR3 region has 11 residues. V dropped 2 bases and J dropped 8 bases, with 9 bases sitting between them. In DNA form, the CDR3 reads TGTGCCTGGAGTCCTCGGGGGGAAGCTTTCTTT. It specifies CAWSPRGEAFF.

This clone appeared once. J is TRBJ2-1 and V is TRBV5-1; no firm D call. Germline CDR1 and CDR2: SGHRS and YFSETQ. This CDR3 is 11 amino acids long. V lost 2 bases, J lost 7 bases, and 4 bases lay in between. In nucleotides, the CDR3 is TGCGCCAGCAGCTTCAGGAATGAGCAGTTCTTC. It codes for CASSFRNEQFF. The entire variable domain, with the rest obtained from reference TRBV5-1 and TRBJ2-1, is as follows: KAGVTQTPRYLIKTRGQQVTLSCSPISGHRSVSWYQQTPGQGLQFLFEYFSETQRNKGNFPGRFSGRQFSNSRSEMNVSTLELGDSALYLCASSFRNEQFFGPGTRLTVL.

CDR3 in DNA: TGCGCCAGCAGCTTGATTGGGACCCCGGGGCTCTATGGCTACACCTTC. It yields the protein CASSLIGTPGLYGYTF. The gene calls are TRBV5-1 and TRBJ1-2, with a possible D match to TRBD1 (5 bases). Germline V gene data show CDR1 as SGHRS and CDR2 as YFSETQ. The CDR3 extends over 16 amino acids. The V and J ends lost 1 base and 4 bases respectively, with 17 bases between them. Complete variable domain (other parts from reference TRBV5-1 and TRBJ1-2): KAGVTQTPRYLIKTRGQQVTLSCSPISGHRSVSWYQQTPGQGLQFLFEYFSETQRNKGNFPGRFSGRQFSNSRSEMNVSTLELGDSALYLCASSLIGTPGLYGYTFGSGTRLTVV.

The chain is built from TRBV28 and TRBJ1-2, with TRBD1 identical over 8 bases. Germline lookup yields CDR1 MDHEN and CDR2 SYDVKM. Losses at the gene ends were 4 bases for V and 8 bases for J; bases not matched to a gene: 6. The CDR3 contains 13 residues. CDR3 amino acids: CASSYGQGEGYTF. CDR3 nucleotides: TGTGCCAGCAGTTACGGACAGGGAGAGGGCTACACCTTC.

The chain has TRBV14 and TRBJ2-3, with TRBD2 as a possible D gene (5 bases). The CDR3 totals 13 residues. V was shortened by 0 bases and J by 13 bases, with 14 bases between the two germline ends. CDR1 SGHDN and CDR2 FVKESK come from the germline V gene. The CDR3 loop is CASSQDRGLVKYF. The CDR3, as DNA: TGTGCCAGCAGCCAAGATCGCGGACTCGTCAAGTATTTT.

The chain carries TRBV4-1 and TRBJ2-7; tentatively, D is TRBD2 (6 bases). This CDR3 has 16 residues. The germline V and J ends were trimmed by 1 base and 4 bases, with 17 bases remaining between them. Germline-derived CDR1 and CDR2 are MGHRA and YSYEKL. The CDR3: CASSQAASVVVYEQYF. Written as DNA, the CDR3 is TGCGCCAGCAGCCAAGCGGCTAGCGTCGTGGTTTACGAGCAGTACTTC.

The rearrangement joins TRBV12-5 to TRBJ1-2, with 10 bases lining up with TRBD1. V lost 4 bases and J lost 4; bases outside the gene matches: 6. The CDR3 covers 15 residues. CDR1 LGHNT and CDR2 FRNRAP come from the germline V gene. Here the CDR3 reads CASGSGQGLSYGYTF. Written as DNA, the CDR3 is TGTGCTAGTGGTTCGGGACAGGGGCTGTCCTATGGCTACACCTTC.

The V and J genes are TRBV29-1 and TRBJ2-2; the match to TRBD2 covers 8 bases. Germline lookup yields CDR1 SQVTM and CDR2 ANQGSEA. CDR3 length: 15 amino acids. V was pared by 5 bases and J by 1 base, with 6 bases of the junction left unmatched. CDR3 DNA: TGCAGCGTTAGGGGCCGGGGGGGGAACACCGGGGAGCTGTTTTTT. This codes for CSVRGRGGNTGELFF.

V and J are TRBV15 and TRBJ2-1; D assignment may be TRBD1 or TRBD2 (5 bases each). Germline loops: CDR1 LNHNV, CDR2 YYDKDF (reference sequence). V lost 2 bases and J lost 9, with 17 bases in between. CDR3 length: 15 amino acids. CDR3 region: CATSRFSGTGGEQFF. CDR3 nucleotide sequence: TGTGCCACCAGCAGATTTTCGGGGACCGGCGGTGAGCAGTTCTTC.

The chain is built from TRBV6-1 and TRBJ1-1; 8 bases agree with TRBD1. This CDR3 contains 15 residues. V was clipped by 8 bases and J by 3 bases; unmatched bases: 11. Germline values: CDR1 MNHNS, CDR2 SASEGT. CDR3 protein: CASLLIQGAHTEAFF. CDR3 DNA: TGTGCCAGCCTTCTGATCCAGGGGGCCCACACTGAAGCTTTCTTT.

The chain combines TRBV7-9 with TRBJ2-5; D not certain. This CDR3 is 12 amino acids long. The V gene's germline CDR1 is SEHNR and CDR2 FQNEAQ (reference sequence). V was shortened by 1 base and J by 9 bases, with 9 bases between the two germline ends. CDR3: CASSLETPPQYF. CDR3 nucleotides: TGTGCCAGCAGCTTAGAAACGCCCCCCCAGTACTTC.

This clone was counted once. The chain has TRBV27 and TRBJ2-3; 9 bases are shared with TRBD2. The CDR3 runs 16 residues. Germline-derived CDR1 and CDR2 are MNHEY and SMNVEV (reference sequence). V shed 5 bases, J shed 4 bases, and the junction held 10 bases outside the gene matches. The CDR3 nucleotides are TGTGCCAGCAGTCCCTCTCCTAGCGGGACTGCAGATACGCAGTATTTT. Its protein is CASSPSPSGTADTQYF.

The chain has TRBV15 and TRBJ1-4; 8 bases are a match to TRBD1. Trimming took 3 bases from V and 8 from J; bases not matched to a gene: 2. Germline V gene sequence: CDR1 LNHNV, CDR2 YYDKDF (reference sequence). This CDR3 region has 13 residues. The CDR3 bases are TGTGCCACCAGCAGGGGACAGGTAGAAAAACTGTTTTTT. Amino acids: CATSRGQVEKLFF. The whole variable domain, filled in from reference TRBV15 and TRBJ1-4, reads DAMVIQNPRYQVTQFGKPVTLSCSQTLNHNVMYWYQQKSSQAPKLLFHYYDKDFNNEADTPDNFQSRRPNTSFCFLDIRSPGLGDTAMYLCATSRGQVEKLFFGSGTQLSVL.

The table lists this clone with a count of one. This CDR3 is CASSLARGPNEAFF. CDR3 in DNA: TGCGCCAGCAGCTTGGCCAGGGGCCCAAATGAAGCTTTCTTT. This chain uses TRBV5-1 with TRBJ1-1, with D perhaps matching TRBD1 (6 bases). The CDR3 runs 14 residues. Deletions cut 0 bases from V and 7 bases from J, with 13 bases between. Germline V gene data show CDR1 as SGHRS and CDR2 as YFSETQ.

V usage is TRBV25-1 and J usage is TRBJ1-2; 7 bases map to TRBD1. CDR3 size: 13 residues. Trimming cost V 4 bases and J 5 bases; bases outside gene matches: 4. CDR1 is MGHDK, CDR2 SYGVNS, per germline. CDR3 loop: CASSGDRAYGYTF. The CDR3 coding sequence is TGTGCCAGCAGTGGAGACAGGGCTTATGGCTACACCTTC.

The CDR3 bases are TGTGCCAGCAGTGAACGGGCAGGGGTAGCCAAAAACATTCAGTACTTC. Translating gives CASSERAGVAKNIQYF. The chain couples TRBV2 to TRBJ2-4; TRBD1 is a possible D gene (6 bases). The ends were cut back, 2 bases at V and 0 bases at J, with 11 bases in the middle. Germline assignment: CDR1 SNHLY and CDR2 FYNNEI. The CDR3 runs 16 residues.